One and the same sample provided the 14 T cell receptor beta chains below, sequenced in a study of cytomegalovirus exposure and HLA in healthy donors. The PCR employed 60 Vbeta primers together with 13 Jbeta primers. Sequencing used immunoSEQ multiplex PCR; TCRdb keeps in-frame clones, though not all of them. Of about 84,000 clones in the sample, roughly 64% were seen once. The sample was PBMCs. The source of these receptors is a woman between 40 and 50 years old in good health and CMV-seropositive.

The chain combines TRBV5-6 with TRBJ2-4; TRBD2 aligns across 8 bases. CDR3 length: 17 amino acids. The V gene end was trimmed by 0 bases and the J gene end by 3 bases; junction bases not matched to a gene: 8. Germline CDR1 is SGHDT and CDR2 is YYEEEE. The DNA for the CDR3 is TGTGCCAGCAGCTTGGCGGGGGGGGCTAGCAGCAAAAACATTCAGTACTTC. Protein sequence: CASSLAGGASSKNIQYF.

This clone has only one observation. The chain carries TRBV28 and TRBJ2-1; D is unresolved. The CDR3 loop spans 12 amino acids. V was trimmed by 1 base and J by 6 bases, leaving 4 bases between them. Germline-derived CDR1 and CDR2 are MDHEN and SYDVKM. CDR3: CASSLSVNEQFF. CDR3 nucleotides: TGTGCCAGCAGTTTATCCGTCAATGAGCAGTTCTTC.

The rearrangement uses TRBV19 and TRBJ2-3; weak D call: TRBD1 (5 bases). Trimming stripped 0 bases from V and 5 bases from J, with 9 bases between. CDR1 is LNHDA and CDR2 is SQIVND in the germline V gene (reference sequence). This CDR3 is built from 14 residues. For the CDR3, the DNA is TGTGCCAGTAGTATAGACTCCAGGGTAGATACGCAGTATTTT. It specifies CASSIDSRVDTQYF.

This clone was recorded a few times. The genes are TRBV28 and TRBJ1-1, with D possibly matching TRBD1 (6 bases). This CDR3 is 16 amino acids long. V shed 5 bases and J shed 0 bases, with 16 bases lying between them. The germline V gene encodes CDR1 MDHEN and CDR2 SYDVKM. This CDR3 is CASSPRGQYVNTEAFF. The CDR3 DNA follows: TGTGCCAGCAGTCCCCGTGGACAGTATGTGAACACTGAAGCTTTCTTT.

The chain combines TRBV28 with TRBJ1-4; D call uncertain. Trimming removed 4 bases from V and 2 bases from J, with 8 bases in between. CDR3 length equals 14 residues. Per the germline V gene, CDR1 is MDHEN and CDR2 is SYDVKM. The DNA of the CDR3 is TGTGCCAGCAGTTACAGCAGTACTAATGAAAAACTGTTTTTT. This gives the protein CASSYSSTNEKLFF.

This chain connects TRBV6-1 to TRBJ2-3, with 12 bases lining up with TRBD1. The germline V gene encodes CDR1 MNHNS and CDR2 SASEGT. V was pared by 4 bases and J by 4 bases, with 6 bases of the junction left unmatched. The CDR3 has 16 amino acids. In DNA, the CDR3 is TGTGCCAGCAGTGGTCCGGGACAGGGGGCCCCAGATACGCAGTATTTT. It codes for CASSGPGQGAPDTQYF.

Regarding this clone: At the DNA level, this CDR3 is encoded by other sequences in the same sample as well. DNA for the CDR3: TGTGCCAGCAGTTTAGGCCCAACCTACGAGCAGTACTTC. Amino acids: CASSLGPTYEQYF. The genes are TRBV27 and TRBJ2-7; D is uncertain. The V and J ends lost 2 bases and 2 bases respectively, with 7 bases between them. This CDR3 has 13 amino acids. Germline values: CDR1 MNHEY, CDR2 SMNVEV (reference sequence).

The CDR3 coding sequence is TGCGCCAGCAGCCTCGGTCCGGAAAACATTCAGTACTTC. This codes for CASSLGPENIQYF. The chain couples TRBV5-1 to TRBJ2-4; no reliable D call. CDR1 and CDR2 (germline): SGHRS, YFSETQ. The CDR3 is 13 amino acids. Trimming removed 4 bases from V and 5 bases from J, with 10 bases in between.

This chain joins TRBV28 and TRBJ2-7; 10 positions match TRBD2. Germline CDR1 and CDR2: MDHEN and SYDVKM. The CDR3 covers 15 residues. V lost 5 bases and J lost 2; bases outside the gene matches: 6. CDR3 nucleotide sequence: TGTGCCAGCAGTACCCGGACTAGCGGAACCTACGAGCAGTACTTC. It encodes CASSTRTSGTYEQYF.

The CDR3 loop reads CASTSYTDTQYF. The DNA of the CDR3 is TGTGCCAGCACCAGTTACACAGATACGCAGTATTTT. This chain links TRBV11-2 with TRBJ2-3; no firm D call. Germline CDR1 and CDR2: SGHAT and FQNNGV. The CDR3 runs 12 residues. V was cut by 7 bases and J by 2 bases, with 7 bases left in between. Filled out from reference TRBV11-2 and TRBJ2-3, the complete variable domain reads EAGVAQSPRYKIIEKRQSVAFWCNPISGHATLYWYQQILGQGPKLLIQFQNNGVVDDSQLPKDRFSAERLKGVDSTLKIQPAKLEDSAVYLCASTSYTDTQYFGPGTRLTVL.

The genes are TRBV27 and TRBJ2-7, with D possibly TRBD1 on 5 matching bases. Trimming removed 3 bases at V and 3 bases at J, with 12 bases between. This CDR3 has 14 amino acids. CDR1 is MNHEY, CDR2 SMNVEV, per germline (reference sequence). The CDR3 here is CASSFQGEFYEQYF. In DNA, the CDR3 is TGTGCCAGCAGTTTTCAAGGGGAATTCTACGAGCAGTACTTC.

Only one count was recorded for this clone. This sequence joins TRBV28 and TRBJ2-7, with TRBD2 matching over 8 bases. The V gene end was trimmed by 8 bases and the J gene end by 2 bases; junction bases not matched to a gene: 8. There are 14 residues in the CDR3. Per the germline V gene, CDR1 is MDHEN and CDR2 is SYDVKM. CDR3 nucleotides: TGTGCCAGCGACAGAGGAGCGGGAGCCTACGAGCAGTACTTC. It codes for CASDRGAGAYEQYF.

This clone was seen only a few times. This chain's CDR3 is CASSDRGAAEAFF. The DNA for the CDR3 is TGTGCCAGTAGTGACAGGGGGGCAGCTGAAGCTTTCTTT. The rearrangement uses TRBV19 and TRBJ1-1; 9 nucleotides line up with TRBD1. The CDR3 contains 13 residues. V lost 5 bases, J lost 6 bases, and 4 bases stayed unmatched. Per germline, CDR1 LNHDA and CDR2 SQIVND (reference sequence).

V usage is TRBV29-1 and J usage is TRBJ2-3; 8 nucleotides agree with TRBD2. With V trimmed by 5 bases and J by 3 bases, 22 bases remained unmatched. CDR3 length: 19 amino acids. The germline V gene encodes CDR1 SQVTM and CDR2 ANQGSEA. CDR3 in amino acids: CSVWGGVAGTLVATDTQYF. As DNA, the CDR3 is TGCAGCGTTTGGGGGGGTGTAGCGGGGACCCTAGTGGCGACAGATACGCAGTATTTT.